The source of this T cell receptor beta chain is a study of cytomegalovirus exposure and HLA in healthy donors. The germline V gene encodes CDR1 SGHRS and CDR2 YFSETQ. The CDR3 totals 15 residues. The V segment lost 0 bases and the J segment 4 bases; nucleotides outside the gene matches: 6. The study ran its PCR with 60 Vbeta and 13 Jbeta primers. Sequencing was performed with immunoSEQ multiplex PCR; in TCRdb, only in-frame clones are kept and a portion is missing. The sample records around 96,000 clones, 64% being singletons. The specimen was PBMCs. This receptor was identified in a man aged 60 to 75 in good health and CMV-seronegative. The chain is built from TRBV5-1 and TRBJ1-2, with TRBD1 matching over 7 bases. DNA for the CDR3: TGCGCCAGCAGCTTGGGTGCAGGGGGGAGCTATGGCTACACCTTC. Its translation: CASSLGAGGSYGYTF.